Sequencing of this TCR beta chain was carried out in a study of T cells in Graves' hyperthyroidism and ophthalmopathy. Study-wide results and caveats: Among clonotypes expanded in thyroid above 0.001, most were also found in blood.

RNA transcripts were the template for amplifying TCR beta CDR3 regions. First-round RT-PCR of the TCR CDR3 relied on the HTBI primer set. TCRdb independently ran MiXCR on the multiplex PCR reads; one entry per CDR3 protein. The sample lists under 400,000 distinct CDR3 sequences, 25% occurring once. The V end lost 2 bases, the J end lost 5 bases, and 6 bases lay between the germline ends. CDR1 is SGHDN and CDR2 is FVKESK in the germline V gene. The CDR3 consists of 12 residues. Newly diagnosed hyperthyroidism, duration under 2 months, in patients aged 18 to 65. It was uncontrolled infection, other autoimmune disease, pregnancy or lactation that excluded patients. Comment on this clonotype: As yet, its antigen is unknown.

The sequence was obtained from a man aged 45-65 years with Graves' hyperthyroidism. Source material: blood. This chain links TRBV14 with TRBJ2-5; D call uncertain. CDR3 sequence reads: CASSQSLETQYF. The CDR3 nucleotides are TGTGCCAGCAGCCAAAGTCTCGAGACCCAGTACTTC.